This entry lists 23 T cell receptor beta chains sequenced from one sample in a study of blood T cells in healthy people across ages. Through a sample-barcoded 5' primer and a J-beta primer mix, a second PCR was run for about 7 to 12 cycles. TCRdb called the 5' RACE reads again in MiXCR, with one record for every CDR3 protein. The data show some 1.6 million distinct CDR3 sequences, with about 31% seen just once and 11% held by the top ten. What was sequenced was blood. The origin of the receptors is a woman younger than 45 in good health.

The chain uses TRBV27 and TRBJ2-5; no firm D call. This CDR3 is built from 11 residues. V was clipped by 8 bases and J by 4 bases, with 8 bases between them. Looked up from germline, CDR1 is MNHEY and CDR2 is SMNVEV (reference sequence). CDR3 in DNA: TGTGCCAGCGGGCTCCCAGAGACCCAGTACTTC. As protein: CASGLPETQYF.

The gene calls are TRBV5-1 and TRBJ1-1; no firm D call. Germline CDR1 reads SGHRS; CDR2 reads YFSETQ. The V and J ends lost 3 bases and 1 base respectively, with 10 bases between them. The CDR3 consists of 14 residues. The CDR3 DNA sequence: TGCGCCAGCAGCTCGGCTTACAAGAACACTGAAGCTTTCTTT. Its protein product is CASSSAYKNTEAFF.

CDR3 in amino acids: CASSLRRKTQYF. As DNA, the CDR3 is TGCGCCAGCAGCTTGCGTCGGAAGACCCAGTACTTC. The chain joins TRBV5-1 to TRBJ2-5; no reliable D call. Germline lookup yields CDR1 SGHRS and CDR2 YFSETQ. The CDR3 contains 12 residues. V lost 1 base and J lost 6, with 7 bases in between.

The rearrangement joins TRBV20-1 to TRBJ2-7; D may correspond to TRBD1 or TRBD2 (8 bases each). This CDR3 comprises 17 residues. Germline V CDR1 and CDR2: DFQATT, SNEGSKA (reference sequence). V lost 4 bases and J lost 1, with 23 bases in between. The CDR3 region is CSATGGTGQANSYEQYF. CDR3 DNA: TGCAGTGCTACGGGGGGGACAGGACAGGCTAATTCCTACGAGCAGTACTTC.

The DNA of the CDR3 is TGTGCCACCGGCGCGCGCCTGAACACTGAAGCTTTCTTT. Its translation is CATGARLNTEAFF. The chain couples TRBV6-5 to TRBJ1-1, with D hard to call. There are 13 residues in the CDR3. V was shortened by 10 bases and J by 0 bases, with 12 bases between the two germline ends. Germline V lookup: CDR1 MNHEY, CDR2 SVGAGI.

The V gene is TRBV24-1, the J gene TRBJ2-5; D uncertain. Germline CDR1 and CDR2: KGHDR and SFDVKD. The CDR3 spans 13 residues. V lost 7 bases and J 1 base, leaving 9 bases between the germline ends. The CDR3 DNA follows: TGTGCCACCAGGTCACGGTTCCAAGAGACCCAGTACTTC. Amino acids: CATRSRFQETQYF.

The chain's CDR3 is CASSLARTLREQYF. The CDR3, as DNA: TGTGCCAGCAGCTTAGCCCGCACACTACGCGAGCAGTACTTC. The rearrangement links TRBV11-2 to TRBJ2-7; D is unresolved. CDR3 length equals 14 residues. Germline lookup yields CDR1 SGHAT and CDR2 FQNNGV. Deletions cut 1 base from V and 6 bases from J, with 13 bases between.

This clonotype occurred a few times. The chain links TRBV7-9 to TRBJ2-7; 7 nucleotides line up with TRBD2. CDR1 and CDR2 (germline): SEHNR, FQNEAQ (reference sequence). CDR3 length equals 15 residues. Germline trimming cut 5 bases from V and 6 bases from J; bases unmatched to any gene: 13. Written as DNA, the CDR3 is TGTGCCAGCAGCCGTGGAGGGGCGGGAGTTACCGAGCAGTACTTC. Protein: CASSRGGAGVTEQYF.

J is TRBJ1-2 and V is TRBV9; a weak D match, TRBD1 (6 bases). Trimming left V 7 bases short and J 7 bases short, with 11 bases between. Germline CDR1 SGDLS, CDR2 YYNGEE. The CDR3 is made up of 11 amino acids. The CDR3 DNA follows: TGTGCCAGCGGGGGGGCCAGTGGCTACACCTTC. It specifies CASGGASGYTF.

J is TRBJ2-2 and V is TRBV4-1; 9 bases match TRBD2. J was trimmed by 4 bases and V by 4 bases; bases with no gene match: 7. The length of the CDR3 is 16 residues. CDR1 is MGHRA and CDR2 is YSYEKL in the germline V gene. The CDR3 spells CASSPIAGEVTGELFF. DNA of the CDR3: TGCGCCAGCAGCCCAATAGCGGGGGAGGTCACCGGGGAGCTGTTTTTT.

This rearrangement joins TRBV7-8 to TRBJ2-4, with TRBD2 matching over 7 bases. V shed 5 bases, J shed 5 bases, and the junction held 12 bases outside the gene matches. This CDR3 is built from 16 residues. CDR1 and CDR2 from the germline V gene are SGHVS and FQNEAQ. CDR3 nucleotide sequence: TGTGCCAGCAGCAAGCGGGGCACAGGCTGGGAAAACATTCAGTACTTC. Translation gives CASSKRGTGWENIQYF.

The J gene is TRBJ2-3, the V gene TRBV14; 7 bases line up with TRBD1. Germline V gives CDR1 SGHDN, CDR2 FVKESK. V lost 4 bases, J lost 2 bases, and 6 bases stayed unmatched. The CDR3 sequence is 15 residues long. CDR3 sequence (DNA): TGTGCCAGCAGCCCGCGGACAGGCCACACAGATACGCAGTATTTT. This sequence encodes CASSPRTGHTDTQYF.

This clonotype has more than one count but fewer than ten. V and J are TRBV20-1 and TRBJ2-7, with 12 nucleotides matching TRBD2. The J call may be incorrect, as the DNA end agrees better with TRBJ2-5. The CDR3 sequence is 18 residues long. In germline, CDR1 is DFQATT, CDR2 SNEGSKA (reference sequence). The CDR3 is CSARVPWTSGTIGETQYF. The DNA for the CDR3 is TGCAGTGCTAGAGTCCCATGGACTAGCGGGACGATCGGGGAGACCCAGTACTTC.

This clonotype came up a few times. This sequence joins TRBV6-1 and TRBJ1-5, with D unresolved. V lost 6 bases to trimming and J lost 3 bases, with 9 bases between them. Germline V gene lookup returns CDR1 MNHNS and CDR2 SASEGT. The CDR3 is made up of 13 amino acids. The DNA for the CDR3 is TGTGCCAGCAGCCCAGACTTCAATCAGCCCCAGCATTTT. Translated: CASSPDFNQPQHF.

This clonotype showed up just a few times. The chain has TRBV4-1 and TRBJ2-5, with 7 bases fitting TRBD2. The CDR3 has 15 amino acids. Germline values: CDR1 MGHRA, CDR2 YSYEKL. V lost 1 base, J lost 5 bases, and 7 bases stayed unmatched. CDR3 DNA sequence: TGCGCCAGCAGCCAAGTACTAGCGACACGGGAGACCCAGTACTTC. Amino acids: CASSQVLATRETQYF.

This clonotype was seen a few times. The chain uses TRBV9 and TRBJ2-5, with TRBD2 identical over 10 bases. This CDR3 has 17 amino acids. The ends lost 4 bases at V and 4 bases at J; junction bases unmatched: 13. Germline CDR1 reads SGDLS; CDR2 reads YYNGEE. For the CDR3, the DNA is TGTGCCAGCAGCCCTACACTTCCAAGACTAGCGGGAGAGACCCAGTACTTC. Translating it yields CASSPTLPRLAGETQYF.

The chain joins TRBV12-3 or TRBV12-4 to TRBJ2-1; a weak D match, TRBD2 (5 bases). The germline V and J ends were trimmed by 5 bases and 6 bases, with 14 bases remaining between them. The CDR3 totals 14 residues. CDR3 in DNA: TGTGCCAGCAGTCCTTCGGAGGCTAGCAATGAGCAGTTCTTC. Translated: CASSPSEASNEQFF.

There are a few counts of this clonotype. The rearrangement uses TRBV2 and TRBJ2-6; the D gene could be TRBD1 or TRBD2 (5 bases each). This CDR3 contains 18 residues. Germline V gene lookup returns CDR1 SNHLY and CDR2 FYNNEI. V shed 6 bases and J shed 3 bases, with 21 bases lying between them. In nucleotides, the CDR3 is TGTGCCAGCAGAGCCCCGGGGCTTAACTCGGATGGGGCCAACGTCCTGACTTTC. Residues: CASRAPGLNSDGANVLTF.

Only a few counts were recorded for this clonotype. V is TRBV20-1 and J is TRBJ2-7, with D unresolved. The CDR3 loop spans 13 amino acids. The ends were cut back, 3 bases at V and 4 bases at J, with 13 bases in the middle. Germline V gene lookup returns CDR1 DFQATT and CDR2 SNEGSKA (reference sequence). DNA of the CDR3: TGCAGTGCTAGTCGGCCAGAACTTTACGAGCAGTACTTC. Protein sequence: CSASRPELYEQYF.

This clonotype has just a few counts. The chain recombines TRBV5-1 with TRBJ2-7; D not certain. The CDR3 covers 15 residues. The V gene lost 0 bases and the J gene lost 2 bases, with 12 bases spanning the gap. The germline gives CDR1 SGHRS, CDR2 YFSETQ. The CDR3 DNA follows: TGCGCCAGCAGCTTGGAGCAGCCTATTGCCTACGAGCAGTACTTC. Its protein is CASSLEQPIAYEQYF.

This clonotype came up a few times. V is TRBV19 and J is TRBJ1-2; D is unresolved. This CDR3 region has 13 residues. Trimming removed 8 bases at V and 8 bases at J, with 18 bases between. In germline, CDR1 is LNHDA, CDR2 SQIVND (reference sequence). The CDR3 nucleotides read TGTGCCAGTGAGATAACGGTGGGAGTGGGCTACACCTTC. Translation gives CASEITVGVGYTF.

The J gene is TRBJ2-7, the V gene TRBV7-9; no firm D call. CDR1 and CDR2 (germline): SEHNR, FQNEAQ (reference sequence). The CDR3 consists of 14 residues. V shed 2 bases and J shed 2 bases, with 10 bases lying between them. The DNA of the CDR3 is TGTGCCAGCAGCTTACAGAAGAATCCCTACGAGCAGTACTTC. Amino acids: CASSLQKNPYEQYF.

The V gene is TRBV3-1, the J gene TRBJ1-2; 7 nucleotides align to TRBD1. The J segment lost 8 bases and the V segment lost 5 bases, leaving 5 bases of the junction unmatched. Germline CDR1 reads LGHDT; CDR2 reads YNNKEL (reference sequence). The CDR3 spans 12 residues. CDR3 DNA: TGTGCCAGCAGCGACAGGGACGGAGGCTACACCTTC. The encoded protein is CASSDRDGGYTF.